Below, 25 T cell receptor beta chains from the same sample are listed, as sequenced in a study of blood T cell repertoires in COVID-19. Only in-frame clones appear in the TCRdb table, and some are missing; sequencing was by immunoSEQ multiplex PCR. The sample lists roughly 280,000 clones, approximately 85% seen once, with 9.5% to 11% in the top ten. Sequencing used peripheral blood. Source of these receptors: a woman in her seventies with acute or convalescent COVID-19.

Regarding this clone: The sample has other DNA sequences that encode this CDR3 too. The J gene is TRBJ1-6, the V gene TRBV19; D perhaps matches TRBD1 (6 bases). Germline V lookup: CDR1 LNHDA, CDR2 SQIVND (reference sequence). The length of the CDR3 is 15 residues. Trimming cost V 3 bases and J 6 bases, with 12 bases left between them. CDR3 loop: CASSMAGVGNSPLHF. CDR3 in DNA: TGTGCCAGTAGTATGGCAGGGGTTGGTAATTCACCCCTCCACTTT. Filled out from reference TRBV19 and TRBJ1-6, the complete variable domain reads DGGITQSPKYLFRKEGQNVTLSCEQNLNHDAMYWYRQDPGQGLRLIYYSQIVNDFQKGDIAEGYSVSREKKESFPLTVTSAQKNPTAFYLCASSMAGVGNSPLHFGNGTRLTVT.

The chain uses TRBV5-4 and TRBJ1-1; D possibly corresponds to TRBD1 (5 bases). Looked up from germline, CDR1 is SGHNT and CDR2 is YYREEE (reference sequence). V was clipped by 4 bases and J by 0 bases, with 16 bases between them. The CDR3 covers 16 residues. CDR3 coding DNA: TGTGCCAGCAGCCCCCGGGACTGGGACGTGAACACTGAAGCTTTCTTT. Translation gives CASSPRDWDVNTEAFF.

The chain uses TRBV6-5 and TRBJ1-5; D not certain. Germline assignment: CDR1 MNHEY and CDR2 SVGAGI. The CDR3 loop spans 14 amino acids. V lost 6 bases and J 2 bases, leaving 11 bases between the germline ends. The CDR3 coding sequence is TGTGCCAGCAGACGGGTAGGAGGCAATCAGCCCCAGCATTTT. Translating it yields CASRRVGGNQPQHF.

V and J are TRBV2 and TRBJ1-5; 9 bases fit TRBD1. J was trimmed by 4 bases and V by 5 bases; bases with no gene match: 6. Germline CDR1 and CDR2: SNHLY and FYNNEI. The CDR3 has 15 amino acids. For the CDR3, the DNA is TGTGCCAGCAGTCGAGACAGGGGGTTAAATCAGCCCCAGCATTTT. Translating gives CASSRDRGLNQPQHF.

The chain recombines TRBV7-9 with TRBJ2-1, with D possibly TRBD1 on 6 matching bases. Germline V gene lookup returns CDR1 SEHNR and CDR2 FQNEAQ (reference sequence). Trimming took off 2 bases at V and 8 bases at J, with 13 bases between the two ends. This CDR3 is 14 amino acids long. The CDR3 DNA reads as TGTGCCAGCAGCTTAAGGGCTGGGGGCGATGAGCAGTTCTTC. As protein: CASSLRAGGDEQFF.

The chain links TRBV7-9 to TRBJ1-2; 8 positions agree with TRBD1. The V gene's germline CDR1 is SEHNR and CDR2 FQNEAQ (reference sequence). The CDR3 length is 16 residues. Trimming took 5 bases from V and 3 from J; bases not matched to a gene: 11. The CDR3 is CASSEETGEFDYGYTF. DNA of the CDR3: TGTGCCAGCAGCGAAGAGACAGGGGAGTTTGACTATGGCTACACCTTC.

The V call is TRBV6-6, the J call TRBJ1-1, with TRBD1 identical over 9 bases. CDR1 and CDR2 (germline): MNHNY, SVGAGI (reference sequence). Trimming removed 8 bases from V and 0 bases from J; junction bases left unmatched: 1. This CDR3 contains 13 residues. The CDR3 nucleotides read TGTGCCAGCGGGACAGGGATGAACACTGAAGCTTTCTTT. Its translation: CASGTGMNTEAFF.

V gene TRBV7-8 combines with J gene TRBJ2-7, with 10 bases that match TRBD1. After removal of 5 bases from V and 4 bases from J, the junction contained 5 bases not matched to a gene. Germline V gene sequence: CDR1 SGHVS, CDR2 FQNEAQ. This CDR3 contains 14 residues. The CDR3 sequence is CASSLGQGGYEQYF. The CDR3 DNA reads TGTGCCAGCAGCCTAGGACAGGGGGGGTACGAGCAGTACTTC.

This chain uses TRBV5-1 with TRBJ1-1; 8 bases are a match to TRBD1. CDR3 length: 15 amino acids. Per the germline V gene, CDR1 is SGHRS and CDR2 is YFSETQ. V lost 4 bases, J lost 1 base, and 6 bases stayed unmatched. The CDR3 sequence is CASSPTGQGNTEAFF. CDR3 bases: TGCGCCAGCAGCCCGACCGGACAGGGGAACACTGAAGCTTTCTTT.

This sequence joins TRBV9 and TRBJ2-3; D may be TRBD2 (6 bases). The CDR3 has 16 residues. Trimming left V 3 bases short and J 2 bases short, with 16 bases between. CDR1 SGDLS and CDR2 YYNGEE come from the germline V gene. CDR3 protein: CASSATGTSPTDTQYF. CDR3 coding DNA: TGTGCCAGCAGCGCCACCGGGACTTCCCCCACAGATACGCAGTATTTT.

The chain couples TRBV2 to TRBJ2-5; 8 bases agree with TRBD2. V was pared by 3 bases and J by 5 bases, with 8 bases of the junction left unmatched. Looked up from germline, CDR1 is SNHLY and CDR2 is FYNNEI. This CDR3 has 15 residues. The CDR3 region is CASSDERGYRETQYF. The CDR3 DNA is TGTGCCAGCAGTGACGAGCGGGGGTACCGGGAGACCCAGTACTTC.

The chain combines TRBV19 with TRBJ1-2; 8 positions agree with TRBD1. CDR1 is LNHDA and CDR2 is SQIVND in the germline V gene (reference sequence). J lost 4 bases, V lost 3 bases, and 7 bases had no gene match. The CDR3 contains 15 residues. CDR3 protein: CASSIEAGGGYGYTF. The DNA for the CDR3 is TGTGCCAGTAGTATCGAGGCAGGGGGCGGCTATGGCTACACCTTC.

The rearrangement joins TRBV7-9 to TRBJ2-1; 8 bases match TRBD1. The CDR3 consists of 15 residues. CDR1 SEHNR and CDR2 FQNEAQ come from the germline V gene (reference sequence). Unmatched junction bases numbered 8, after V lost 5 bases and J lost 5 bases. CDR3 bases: TGTGCCAGCAGCCCAAGACAGGGGTATCACAATGAGCAGTTCTTC. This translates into CASSPRQGYHNEQFF. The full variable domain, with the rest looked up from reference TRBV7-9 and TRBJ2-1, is DTGVSQNPRHKITKRGQNVTFRCDPISEHNRLYWYRQTLGQGPEFLTYFQNEAQLEKSRLLSDRFSAERPKGSFSTLEIQRTEQGDSAMYLCASSPRQGYHNEQFFGPGTRLTVL.

In DNA, the CDR3 is TGTGCCAGCAGCGGGGCTCCTAGCTCCTATAATTCACCCCTCCACTTT. This encodes CASSGAPSSYNSPLHF. The J gene is TRBJ1-6, the V gene TRBV7-8; the D gene is possibly TRBD1 (5 bases). V lost 5 bases to trimming and J lost 0 bases, with 11 bases between them. Germline CDR1 reads SGHVS; CDR2 reads FQNEAQ. This CDR3 contains 16 residues.

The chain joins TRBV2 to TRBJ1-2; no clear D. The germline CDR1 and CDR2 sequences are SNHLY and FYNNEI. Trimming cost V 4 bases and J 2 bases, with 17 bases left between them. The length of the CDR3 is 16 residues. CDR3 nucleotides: TGTGCCAGCAGTGCCTCACTAGCGGGGAGAAACTATGGCTACACCTTC. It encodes CASSASLAGRNYGYTF.

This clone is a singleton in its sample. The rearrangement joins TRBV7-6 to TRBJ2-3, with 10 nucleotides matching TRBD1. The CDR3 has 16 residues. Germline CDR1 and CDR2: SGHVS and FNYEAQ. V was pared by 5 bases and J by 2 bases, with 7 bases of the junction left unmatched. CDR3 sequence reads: CASSRGQGLITDTQYF. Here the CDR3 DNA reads TGTGCCAGCAGCCGGGGACAGGGGCTCATCACAGATACGCAGTATTTT.

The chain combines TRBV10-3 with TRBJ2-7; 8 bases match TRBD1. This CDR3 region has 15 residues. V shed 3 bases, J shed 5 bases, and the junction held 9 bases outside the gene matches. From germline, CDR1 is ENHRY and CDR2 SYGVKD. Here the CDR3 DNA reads TGTGCCATCAGTGACGGTAGACAGGGGCAGAACGAGCAGTACTTC. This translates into CAISDGRQGQNEQYF.

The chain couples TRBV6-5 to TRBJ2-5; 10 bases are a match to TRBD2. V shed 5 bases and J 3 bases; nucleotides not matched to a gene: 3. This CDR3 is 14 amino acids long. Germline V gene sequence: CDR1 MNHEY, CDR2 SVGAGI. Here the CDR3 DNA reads TGTGCCAGCAGTCGAGCGGGGGGGAAAGAGACCCAGTACTTC. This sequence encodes CASSRAGGKETQYF.

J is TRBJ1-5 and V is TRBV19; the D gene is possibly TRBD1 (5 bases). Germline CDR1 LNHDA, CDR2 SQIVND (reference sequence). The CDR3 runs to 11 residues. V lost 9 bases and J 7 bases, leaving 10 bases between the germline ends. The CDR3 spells CASSGGQPQHF. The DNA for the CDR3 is TGTGCCAGCTCGGGGGGGCAGCCCCAGCATTTT.

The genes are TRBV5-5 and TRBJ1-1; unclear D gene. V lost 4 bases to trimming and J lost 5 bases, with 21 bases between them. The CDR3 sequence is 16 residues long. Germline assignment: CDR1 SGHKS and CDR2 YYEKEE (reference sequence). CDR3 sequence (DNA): TGTGCCAGCAGCCTATCCCATGGAGGAATTGGGACTGAAGCTTTCTTT. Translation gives CASSLSHGGIGTEAFF.

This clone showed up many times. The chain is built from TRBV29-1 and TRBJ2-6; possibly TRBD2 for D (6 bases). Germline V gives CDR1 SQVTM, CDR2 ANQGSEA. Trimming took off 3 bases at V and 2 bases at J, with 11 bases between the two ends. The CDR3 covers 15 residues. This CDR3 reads CSVDGGGTGANVLTF. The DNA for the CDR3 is TGCAGCGTTGACGGGGGAGGAACTGGGGCCAACGTCCTGACTTTC.

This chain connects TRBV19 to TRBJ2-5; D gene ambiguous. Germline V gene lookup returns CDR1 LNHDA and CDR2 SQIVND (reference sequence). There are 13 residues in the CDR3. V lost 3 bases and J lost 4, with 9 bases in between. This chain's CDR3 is CASSMATGETQYF. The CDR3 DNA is TGTGCCAGTAGTATGGCAACGGGAGAGACCCAGTACTTC.

This CDR3 reads CASTPGTQHF. In DNA form, the CDR3 reads TGTGCCAGCACCCCCGGGACCCAGCATTTT. V is TRBV21-1 and J is TRBJ1-5. TRBV21-1 is annotated as a pseudogene. This CDR3 comprises 10 residues.

The CDR3 coding sequence is TGCAGTGCTACCCTCAATGAGCAGTTCTTC. This gives the protein CSATLNEQFF. This chain connects TRBV20-1 to TRBJ2-1; D is uncertain. Trimming shortened V by 4 bases and J by 6 bases, and 4 bases separated the two germline ends. This CDR3 has 10 amino acids. Germline V gene data show CDR1 as DFQATT and CDR2 as SNEGSKA (reference sequence).

CDR3 in amino acids: CASSLSTVTESGAFF. DNA for the CDR3: TGTGCCAGCAGCCTATCGACAGTCACGGAGTCGGGTGCTTTCTTT. The rearrangement joins TRBV3-1 (or the pseudogene TRBV3-2) to TRBJ1-1; tentative D call: TRBD1 (5 bases). The ends were cut back, 4 bases at V and 11 bases at J, with 23 bases in the middle. Germline V gene lookup returns CDR1 LGHDT and CDR2 YNNKEL (reference sequence). The CDR3 has 15 amino acids.